Shown below are 22 T cell receptor beta chains from a single sample sequenced in a study of monozygotic twins with inflammatory bowel disease. With the 5' RACE reads reprocessed, TCRdb shows one record per CDR3 protein and no DNA. Reported are around 400,000 distinct CDR3 sequences; the ten largest clones contain around 2.4%. The sample was blood. The source of these receptors is a human donor with ulcerative colitis or Crohn's disease, or a healthy co-twin of an affected twin (not recorded which).

V gene TRBV28 combines with J gene TRBJ1-2; the D call of TRBD1 rests on TCRdb alone, since no DNA is present to check it. CDR1 and CDR2 (germline): MDHEN, SYDVKM. The CDR3 is made up of 16 amino acids. The CDR3: CASSLTEPAGEYGYTF.

V is TRBV20-1 and J is TRBJ2-3; lacking DNA, the TRBD1 call made by TCRdb goes unchecked. Germline V gene sequence: CDR1 DFQATT, CDR2 SNEGSKA (reference sequence). The length of the CDR3 is 18 residues. CDR3 protein: CSAGQTGAGSMGTDTQYF.

The chain links TRBV6-2 or TRBV6-3 to TRBJ1-2; TCRdb outputs TRBD1, but without DNA this stays unchecked. The CDR3 covers 12 residues. Looked up from germline, CDR1 is MNHEY and CDR2 is SVGEGT. The CDR3 sequence is CATRFHNYGYTF.

The V and J genes are TRBV28 and TRBJ1-5; TCRdb proposes TRBD1, but this gene call is untestable without DNA. This CDR3 spans 13 amino acids. Germline V CDR1 and CDR2: MDHEN, SYDVKM. The CDR3 is CASSVGQNQPQHF. Full variable domain (rest looked up from reference TRBV28 and TRBJ1-5): DVKVTQSSRYLVKRTGEKVFLECVQDMDHENMFWYRQDPGLGLRLIYFSYDVKMKEKGDIPEGYSVSREKKERFSLILESASTNQTSMYLCASSVGQNQPQHFGDGTRLSIL.

V usage is TRBV20-1 and J usage is TRBJ2-3; TCRdb names TRBD2, which stays unverified in the absence of DNA. Germline lookup yields CDR1 DFQATT and CDR2 SNEGSKA (reference sequence). CDR3 size: 14 residues. The CDR3 here is CSPWTSGSTDTQYF.

The V and J genes are TRBV7-2 and TRBJ1-5; the D gene TCRdb calls, TRBD1, cannot be checked with no DNA. The V gene's germline CDR1 is SGHTA and CDR2 FQGNSA. The CDR3 covers 17 residues. This CDR3 reads CASSSIPSHYSNQPQHF.

The chain couples TRBV28 to TRBJ1-5. The CDR3 runs 12 residues. Germline assignment: CDR1 MDHEN and CDR2 SYDVKM. CDR3 loop: CASSLGYQPQHF. Filled out from reference TRBV28 and TRBJ1-5, the complete variable domain reads DVKVTQSSRYLVKRTGEKVFLECVQDMDHENMFWYRQDPGLGLRLIYFSYDVKMKEKGDIPEGYSVSREKKERFSLILESASTNQTSMYLCASSLGYQPQHFGDGTRLSIL.

The chain carries TRBV7-6 and TRBJ2-5; TCRdb gives TRBD2 as the D gene, but with no DNA this cannot be confirmed. The CDR3 totals 16 residues. Germline V lookup: CDR1 SGHVS, CDR2 FNYEAQ. The CDR3 sequence: CASSSLAEARGETQYF.

The chain uses TRBV15 and TRBJ2-7; TCRdb calls TRBD1, which cannot be checked without DNA. The germline gives CDR1 LNHNV, CDR2 YYDKDF (reference sequence). The CDR3 is 15 residues long. CDR3 loop: CATSTGQGAPYEQYF.

The chain links TRBV2 to TRBJ1-6; the D gene TCRdb calls, TRBD1, cannot be checked with no DNA. The CDR3 is made up of 16 amino acids. The V gene's germline CDR1 is SNHLY and CDR2 FYNNEI. The CDR3 spells CASSEVLGGGNSPLHF.

This chain links TRBV5-1 with TRBJ1-1; TCRdb designates TRBD1, a call that cannot be tested without DNA. CDR3 size: 13 residues. CDR1 is SGHRS, CDR2 YFSETQ, per germline. Here the CDR3 reads CASSTGVNTEAFF.

The chain links TRBV9 to TRBJ1-4. CDR1 is SGDLS, CDR2 YYNGEE, per germline. This CDR3 comprises 14 residues. The CDR3 here is CASSKSAVNEKLFF. The variable domain in full, with the rest retrieved from reference TRBV9 and TRBJ1-4, is DSGVTQTPKHLITATGQRVTLRCSPRSGDLSVYWYQQSLDQGLQFLIQYYNGEERAKGNILERFSAQQFPDLHSELNLSSLELGDSALYFCASSKSAVNEKLFFGSGTQLSVL.

The V and J genes are TRBV9 and TRBJ2-3. The germline CDR1 and CDR2 sequences are SGDLS and YYNGEE. This CDR3 has 14 amino acids. The CDR3 here is CASSRSGRTDTQYF.

The chain has TRBV5-1 and TRBJ1-4; absent DNA, TCRdb's TRBD1 call cannot be checked. Germline CDR1 is SGHRS and CDR2 is YFSETQ. The CDR3 spans 17 residues. The CDR3 sequence: CASSIGQGRGTNEKLFF.

This sequence joins TRBV5-1 and TRBJ2-4; the D gene TCRdb calls, TRBD2, cannot be checked with no DNA. CDR1 SGHRS and CDR2 YFSETQ come from the germline V gene. The CDR3 covers 17 residues. The chain's CDR3 is CASRPILAGGFKNIQYF. The full variable domain, its missing parts supplied by reference TRBV5-1 and TRBJ2-4, is KAGVTQTPRYLIKTRGQQVTLSCSPISGHRSVSWYQQTPGQGLQFLFEYFSETQRNKGNFPGRFSGRQFSNSRSEMNVSTLELGDSALYLCASRPILAGGFKNIQYFGAGTRLSVL.

V gene TRBV20-1 combines with J gene TRBJ2-7; without DNA, the TCRdb call of TRBD1 cannot be checked. The CDR3 sequence is 14 residues long. The germline V gene encodes CDR1 DFQATT and CDR2 SNEGSKA (reference sequence). CDR3 amino acids: CSVAEGTGTYEQYF.

The chain joins TRBV6-1 to TRBJ1-1. The CDR3 sequence is 13 residues long. The germline V gene has CDR1 MNHNS and CDR2 SASEGT. CDR3 sequence: CASSSVGNTEAFF.

This chain connects TRBV7-2 to TRBJ2-6; TCRdb returns TRBD1, unconfirmable since there is no DNA. From germline, CDR1 is SGHTA and CDR2 FQGNSA. The CDR3 contains 17 residues. The CDR3 region is CASSITGVTTGANVLTF. The entire variable domain, with the rest obtained from reference TRBV7-2 and TRBJ2-6, is as follows: GAGVSQSPSNKVTEKGKDVELRCDPISGHTALYWYRQSLGQGLEFLIYFQGNSAPDKSGLPSDRFSAERTGGSVSTLTIQRTQQEDSAVYLCASSITGVTTGANVLTFGAGSRLTVL.

The chain carries TRBV18 and TRBJ1-1. This CDR3 has 14 residues. Germline V lookup: CDR1 KGHSH, CDR2 LQKENI. The CDR3 here is CASSPGMSNTEAFF.

Here the CDR3 reads CASSYLLVAGLYEQYF. The chain carries TRBV6-2 or TRBV6-3 and TRBJ2-7; TCRdb's D call, TRBD2, is unchecked because there is no DNA. Germline lookup yields CDR1 MNHEY and CDR2 SVGEGT. CDR3 length: 16 amino acids.

The chain's CDR3 is CASSPAGADRITSGYTF. V and J are TRBV28 and TRBJ1-2; TCRdb reports TRBD1, a call that lacks DNA to check it against. This CDR3 comprises 17 residues. From germline, CDR1 is MDHEN and CDR2 SYDVKM.

The chain joins TRBV20-1 to TRBJ2-5; the TCRdb call, TRBD1, lacks DNA for checking. Germline V gene lookup returns CDR1 DFQATT and CDR2 SNEGSKA (reference sequence). This CDR3 comprises 11 residues. The CDR3 region is CSARRAETQYF.